These 21 T cell receptor beta chains were sequenced from one sample in a study of blood T cell repertoires in COVID-19. The data were produced by immunoSEQ multiplex PCR, yet TCRdb's version contains in-frame clones alone and is incomplete. Here the sample spans 130,000 to 150,000 clones, almost 90% being singletons. The material sequenced was peripheral blood. The source of these receptors is a man aged 45-60 years with active or convalescent COVID-19.

This clone was found once. The CDR3 reads CSASVLAEPSSYNEQFF. The DNA of the CDR3 is TGCAGTGCTAGTGTACTAGCGGAACCTAGCTCCTACAATGAGCAGTTCTTC. This chain joins TRBV20-1 and TRBJ2-1; TRBD2 agrees at 8 bases. CDR1 and CDR2 from the germline V gene are DFQATT and SNEGSKA (reference sequence). J was trimmed by 0 bases and V by 3 bases; bases with no gene match: 10. CDR3 size: 17 residues.

The chain joins TRBV5-1 to TRBJ2-1; D gene uncertain. The CDR3 consists of 14 residues. Germline values: CDR1 SGHRS, CDR2 YFSETQ. Trimming removed 2 bases at V and 7 bases at J, with 13 bases between. CDR3 nucleotide sequence: TGCGCCAGCAGCTTAGCAAGCCGCCCGAATGAGCAGTTCTTC. This sequence encodes CASSLASRPNEQFF.

The CDR3 DNA reads as TGTGCCAGCAGTTACTCGCGGGGCTACTCCTACGAGCAGTACTTC. This gives the protein CASSYSRGYSYEQYF. The V and J genes are TRBV6-5 and TRBJ2-7, with a possible D match to TRBD2 (6 bases). The CDR3 extends over 15 amino acids. V lost 0 bases and J 0 bases, leaving 9 bases between the germline ends. Germline-derived CDR1 and CDR2 are MNHEY and SVGAGI.

This clone was recorded once. The chain recombines TRBV6-5 with TRBJ2-7; possibly TRBD2 for D (6 bases). Germline CDR1 MNHEY, CDR2 SVGAGI. There are 14 residues in the CDR3. V lost 5 bases to trimming and J lost 5 bases, with 16 bases between them. The CDR3 DNA is TGTGCCAGCAGTCCCTCCAGGCGGGGCCACGAGCAGTACTTC. Protein: CASSPSRRGHEQYF.

The chain uses TRBV2 and TRBJ1-5; 9 bases are shared with TRBD1. The germline CDR1 and CDR2 sequences are SNHLY and FYNNEI. CDR3 size: 15 residues. The V gene end was trimmed by 4 bases and the J gene end by 7 bases; junction bases not matched to a gene: 8. CDR3 DNA: TGTGCCAGCAGTGGGGACAGGGCAGGGAGCCAGCCCCAGCATTTT. Translated: CASSGDRAGSQPQHF.

This clone appeared once. V is TRBV11-2 and J is TRBJ2-7, with 9 bases identical to TRBD1. CDR1 is SGHAT, CDR2 FQNNGV, per germline. V was pared by 4 bases and J by 5 bases, with 6 bases of the junction left unmatched. CDR3 size: 14 residues. The CDR3 protein is CASSWRTGVDEQYF. DNA of the CDR3: TGTGCCAGCAGCTGGAGGACAGGGGTTGACGAGCAGTACTTC.

The chain links TRBV7-2 to TRBJ2-3, with TRBD1 matching 7 bases. Germline lookup yields CDR1 SGHTA and CDR2 FQGNSA. With 9 bases clipped from V and 0 bases from J, the junction kept 3 bases outside the gene matches. The CDR3 loop spans 13 amino acids. Here the CDR3 reads CASRQGSTDTQYF. In DNA, the CDR3 is TGTGCCAGTAGACAGGGAAGCACAGATACGCAGTATTTT.

The rearrangement joins TRBV5-5 to TRBJ1-1; TRBD1 is a possible D gene (6 bases). V lost 3 bases to trimming and J lost 0 bases, with 12 bases between them. This CDR3 contains 15 residues. Per the germline V gene, CDR1 is SGHKS and CDR2 is YYEKEE (reference sequence). The CDR3 loop is CASSYGQPMNTEAFF. For the CDR3, the DNA is TGTGCCAGCAGCTACGGACAGCCCATGAACACTGAAGCTTTCTTT.

The chain carries TRBV28 and TRBJ1-2; 9 positions match TRBD1. Germline V gene sequence: CDR1 MDHEN, CDR2 SYDVKM. The V segment lost 5 bases and the J segment 8 bases; nucleotides outside the gene matches: 6. This CDR3 region has 13 residues. The CDR3 nucleotides read TGTGCCAGCAGTCTGGGACAGGGTCACGGCTACACCTTC. This encodes CASSLGQGHGYTF.

Remarks on this clone: Germline and junction disagree at one end, which may indicate a read error. The rearrangement uses TRBV3-1 (or the pseudogene TRBV3-2) and TRBJ2-6, with 8 positions matching TRBD2. Looked up from germline, CDR1 is LGHDT and CDR2 is YNNKEL (reference sequence). There are 11 residues in the CDR3. The DNA for the CDR3 is TGTGCCAGCAGCCGCGGGGGGCGGGTACTCTTC. Its translation is CASSRGGRVLF.

This clone came up once. The V gene is TRBV28, the J gene TRBJ2-7, with D maybe TRBD1 (5 bases). CDR1 MDHEN and CDR2 SYDVKM come from the germline V gene. The CDR3 length is 16 residues. Trimming pared 7 bases from V and 2 bases from J, leaving 21 bases between. CDR3 in amino acids: CASNSADSSVPYEQYF. As DNA, the CDR3 is TGTGCCAGCAACTCAGCAGACAGTTCGGTCCCCTACGAGCAGTACTTC.

V gene TRBV2 combines with J gene TRBJ1-3, with D unclear. The V gene's germline CDR1 is SNHLY and CDR2 FYNNEI. Trimming pared 0 bases from V and 0 bases from J, leaving 9 bases between. The CDR3 runs 16 residues. The CDR3 coding sequence is TGTGCCAGCAGTGAAGCGCGGCTGATCTCTGGAAACACCATATATTTT. Protein product: CASSEARLISGNTIYF.

This clone appeared once. The chain carries TRBV5-6 and TRBJ2-2, with 7 bases lining up with TRBD2. The CDR3 length is 16 residues. The germline CDR1 and CDR2 sequences are SGHDT and YYEEEE. V trimming: 7 bases; J trimming: 3 bases; junction bases outside the gene matches: 12. CDR3 sequence reads: CASFIGGTKHTGELFF. The CDR3 region has the DNA TGTGCCAGCTTCATCGGGGGGACTAAACACACCGGGGAGCTGTTTTTT.

The chain joins TRBV2 to TRBJ1-5; D gene ambiguous. The length of the CDR3 is 18 residues. CDR1 SNHLY and CDR2 FYNNEI come from the germline V gene. The V end was cut by 6 bases, the J end by 3 bases, with 24 bases between. CDR3 in DNA: TGTGCCAGCAGCGCCATCGACACGGCTTCTGCGCCCAATCAGCCCCAGCATTTT. It translates to CASSAIDTASAPNQPQHF.

V gene TRBV29-1 combines with J gene TRBJ1-1; 9 nucleotides line up with TRBD1. Trimming took 7 bases from V and 3 from J; bases not matched to a gene: 6. The CDR3 is 13 residues long. CDR1 and CDR2 from the germline V gene are SQVTM and ANQGSEA. The CDR3 nucleotides are TGCAGCGCCCGGACAGGGGCCTACACTGAAGCTTTCTTT. Protein sequence: CSARTGAYTEAFF.

This clone was observed a single time. J is TRBJ2-1 and V is TRBV11-3, with TRBD2 matching over 9 bases. Trimming at V came to 5 bases and at J to 6 bases, leaving 11 bases not matched to a gene. There are 16 residues in the CDR3. Germline V gene lookup returns CDR1 SGHNT and CDR2 YENEEA. CDR3 coding DNA: TGTGCCAGCAGCGACGGGACTAGCTCGAGATTCAATGAGCAGTTCTTC. It encodes CASSDGTSSRFNEQFF.

V and J are TRBV29-1 and TRBJ2-4; unclear D gene. The germline V gene has CDR1 SQVTM and CDR2 ANQGSEA. The CDR3 contains 13 residues. V was cut by 1 base and J by 1 base, with 5 bases left in between. CDR3 sequence (DNA): TGCAGCGTTGAAGGCAGGGCCAAAAACATTCAGTACTTC. It yields the protein CSVEGRAKNIQYF.

The chain carries TRBV12-2 and TRBJ2-2; the table's D call of TRBD1 was not tested on the DNA. TRBV12-2 is deemed a pseudogene. The CDR3 is made up of 19 amino acids. The CDR3 protein is CASRLGDRRTQSNTGELFF. CDR3 nucleotide sequence: TGTGCAAGTCGCTTAGGGGACAGACGAACCCAATCGAACACCGGGGAGCTGTTTTTT.

The J gene is TRBJ2-1, the V gene TRBV28, with 7 bases that match TRBD2. Germline CDR1 and CDR2: MDHEN and SYDVKM. The CDR3 consists of 14 residues. With V trimmed by 7 bases and J by 5 bases, 8 bases remained unmatched. The CDR3 is CASTSGGGDNEQFF. DNA of the CDR3: TGTGCCAGCACCTCCGGGGGAGGGGACAATGAGCAGTTCTTC.

V and J are TRBV4-1 and TRBJ2-7, with 9 bases aligning to TRBD1. Germline loops: CDR1 MGHRA, CDR2 YSYEKL. Unmatched junction bases numbered 8, after V lost 4 bases and J lost 4 bases. The CDR3 runs 15 residues. The CDR3 DNA reads TGCGCCAGCAGCCTCCGGGACAGGGATTCATACGAGCAGTACTTC. Protein sequence: CASSLRDRDSYEQYF.

A few counts support this clone. The rearrangement links TRBV29-1 to TRBJ2-1, with 11 bases identical to TRBD2. CDR1 is SQVTM, CDR2 ANQGSEA, per germline. The V segment lost 2 bases and the J segment 9 bases; nucleotides outside the gene matches: 6. The CDR3 runs to 14 residues. CDR3 sequence: CSVESTSGTGEQFF. The CDR3, as DNA: TGCAGCGTTGAATCGACTAGCGGGACTGGTGAGCAGTTCTTC.